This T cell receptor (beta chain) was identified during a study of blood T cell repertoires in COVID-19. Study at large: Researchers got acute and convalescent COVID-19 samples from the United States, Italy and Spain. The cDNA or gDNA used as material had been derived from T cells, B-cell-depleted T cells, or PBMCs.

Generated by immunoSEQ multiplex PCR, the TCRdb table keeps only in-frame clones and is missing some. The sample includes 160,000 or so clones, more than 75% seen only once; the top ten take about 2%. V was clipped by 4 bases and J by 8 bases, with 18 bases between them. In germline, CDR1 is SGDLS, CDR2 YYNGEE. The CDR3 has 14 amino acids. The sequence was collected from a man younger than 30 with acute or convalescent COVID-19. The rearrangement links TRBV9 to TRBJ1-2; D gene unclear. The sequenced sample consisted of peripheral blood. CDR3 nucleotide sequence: TGTGCCAGCAGCCCCAGAGCGGATCATCGCGGCTACACCTTC. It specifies CASSPRADHRGYTF. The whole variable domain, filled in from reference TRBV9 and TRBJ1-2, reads DSGVTQTPKHLITATGQRVTLRCSPRSGDLSVYWYQQSLDQGLQFLIQYYNGEERAKGNILERFSAQQFPDLHSELNLSSLELGDSALYFCASSPRADHRGYTFGSGTRLTVV.